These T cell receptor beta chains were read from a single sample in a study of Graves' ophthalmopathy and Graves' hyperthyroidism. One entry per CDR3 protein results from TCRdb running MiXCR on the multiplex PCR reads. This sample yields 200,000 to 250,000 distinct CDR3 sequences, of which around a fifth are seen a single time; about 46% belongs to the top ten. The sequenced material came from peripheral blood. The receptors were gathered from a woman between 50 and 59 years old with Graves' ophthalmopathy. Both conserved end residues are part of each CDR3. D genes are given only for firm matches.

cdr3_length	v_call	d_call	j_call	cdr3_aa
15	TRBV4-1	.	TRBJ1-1	CASSRNSLMNTEAFF
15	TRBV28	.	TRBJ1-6	CASSLRGQYNSPLHF
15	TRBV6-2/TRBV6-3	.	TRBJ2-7	CASSYRDTGAYEQYF
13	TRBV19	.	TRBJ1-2	CASSIRSTAGYTF
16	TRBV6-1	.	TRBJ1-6	CASRRPGDFRNSPLHF
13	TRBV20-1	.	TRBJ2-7	CSARPGQLYEQYF
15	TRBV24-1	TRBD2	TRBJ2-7	CATREGLAGSYEQYF
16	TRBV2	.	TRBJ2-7	CASSGTLGVVTYEQYF
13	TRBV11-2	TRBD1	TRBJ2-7	CASSFRGQYEQYF
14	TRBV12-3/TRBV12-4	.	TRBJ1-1	CASSLQPPDTEAFF
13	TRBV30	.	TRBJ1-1	CGGRRNMNTEAFF
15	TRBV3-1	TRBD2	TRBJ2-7	CASSPLAGGVGEQYF
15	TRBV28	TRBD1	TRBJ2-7	CASSLFGTGFNEQYF
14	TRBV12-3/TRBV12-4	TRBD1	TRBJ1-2	CASTPDRGYYGYTF
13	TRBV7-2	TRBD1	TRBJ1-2	CASSRDRGRGYTF
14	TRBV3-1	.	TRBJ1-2	CASSRVGVGSGYTF
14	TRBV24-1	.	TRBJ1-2	CATWGGQGNYGYTF